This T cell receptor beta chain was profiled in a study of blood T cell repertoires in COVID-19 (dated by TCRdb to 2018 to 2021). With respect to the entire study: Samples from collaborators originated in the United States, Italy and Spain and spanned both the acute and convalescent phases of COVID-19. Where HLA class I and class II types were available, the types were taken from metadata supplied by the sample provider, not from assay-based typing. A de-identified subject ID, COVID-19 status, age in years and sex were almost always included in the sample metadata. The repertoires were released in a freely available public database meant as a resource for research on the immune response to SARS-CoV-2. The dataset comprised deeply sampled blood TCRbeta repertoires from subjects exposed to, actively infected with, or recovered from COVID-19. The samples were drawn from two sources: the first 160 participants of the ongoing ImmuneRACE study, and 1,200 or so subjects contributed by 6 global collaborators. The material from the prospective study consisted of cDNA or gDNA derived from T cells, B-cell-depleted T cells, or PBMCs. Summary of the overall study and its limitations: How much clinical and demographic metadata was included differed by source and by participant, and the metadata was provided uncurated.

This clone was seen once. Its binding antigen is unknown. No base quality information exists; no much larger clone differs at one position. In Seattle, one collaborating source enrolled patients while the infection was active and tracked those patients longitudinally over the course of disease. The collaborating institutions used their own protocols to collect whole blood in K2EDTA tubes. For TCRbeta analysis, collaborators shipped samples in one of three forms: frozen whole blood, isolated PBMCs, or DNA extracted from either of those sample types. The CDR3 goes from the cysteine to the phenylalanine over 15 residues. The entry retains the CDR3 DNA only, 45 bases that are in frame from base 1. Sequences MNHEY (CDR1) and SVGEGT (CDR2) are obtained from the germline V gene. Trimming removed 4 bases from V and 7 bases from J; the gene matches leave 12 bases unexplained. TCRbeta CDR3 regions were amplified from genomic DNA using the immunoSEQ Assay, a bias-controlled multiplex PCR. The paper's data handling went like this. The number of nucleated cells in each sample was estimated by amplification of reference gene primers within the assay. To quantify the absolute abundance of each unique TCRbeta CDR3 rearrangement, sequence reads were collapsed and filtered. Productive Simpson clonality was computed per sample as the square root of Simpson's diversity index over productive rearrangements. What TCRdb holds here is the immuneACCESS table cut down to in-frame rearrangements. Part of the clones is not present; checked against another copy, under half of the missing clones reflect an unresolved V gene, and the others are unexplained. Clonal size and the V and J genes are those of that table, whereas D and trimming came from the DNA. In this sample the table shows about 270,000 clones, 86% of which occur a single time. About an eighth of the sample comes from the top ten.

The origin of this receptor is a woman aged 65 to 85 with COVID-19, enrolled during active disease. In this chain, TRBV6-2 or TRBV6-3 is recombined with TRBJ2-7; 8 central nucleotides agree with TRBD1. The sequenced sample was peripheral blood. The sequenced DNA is TGTGCCAGCAGTTCCTCTGGACAGGGACCTAGGGAGCAGTACTTC. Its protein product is CASSSSGQGPREQYF.